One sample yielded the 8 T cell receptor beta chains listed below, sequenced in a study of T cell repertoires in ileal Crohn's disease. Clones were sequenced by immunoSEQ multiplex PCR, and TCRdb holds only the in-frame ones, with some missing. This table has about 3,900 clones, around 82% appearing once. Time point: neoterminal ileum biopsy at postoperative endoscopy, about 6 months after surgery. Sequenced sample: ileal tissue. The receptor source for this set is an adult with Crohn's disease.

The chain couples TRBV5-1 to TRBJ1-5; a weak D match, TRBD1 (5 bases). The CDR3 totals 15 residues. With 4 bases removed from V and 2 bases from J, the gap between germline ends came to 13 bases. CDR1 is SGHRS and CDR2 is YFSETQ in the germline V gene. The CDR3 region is CASSPDGQGNQPQHF. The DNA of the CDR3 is TGCGCCAGCAGCCCAGATGGACAAGGCAATCAGCCCCAGCATTTT.

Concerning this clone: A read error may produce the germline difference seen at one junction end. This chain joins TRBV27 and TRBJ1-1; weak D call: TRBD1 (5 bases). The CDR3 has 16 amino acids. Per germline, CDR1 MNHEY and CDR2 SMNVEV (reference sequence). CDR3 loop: CANSYAETTANTEAFF. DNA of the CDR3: TGTGCCAACAGTTACGCTGAGACGACAGCGAACACTGAAGCTTTCTTT.

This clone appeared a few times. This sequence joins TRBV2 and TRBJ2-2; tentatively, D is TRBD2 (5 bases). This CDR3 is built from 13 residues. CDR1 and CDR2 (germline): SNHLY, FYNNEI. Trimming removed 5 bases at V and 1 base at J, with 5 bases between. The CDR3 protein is CASSRGNTGELFF. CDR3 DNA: TGTGCCAGCAGTCGGGGGAACACCGGGGAGCTGTTTTTT.

Here the CDR3 reads CASSLEQTSNYGYTF. The CDR3 DNA follows: TGCGCCAGCAGCTTGGAACAGACCTCTAACTATGGCTACACCTTC. This rearrangement joins TRBV5-1 to TRBJ1-2; D uncertain. V lost 0 bases and J lost 0, with 9 bases in between. Germline V gene data show CDR1 as SGHRS and CDR2 as YFSETQ. The CDR3 is 15 amino acids. Looking up the rest from reference TRBV5-1 and TRBJ1-2 gives the full variable domain: KAGVTQTPRYLIKTRGQQVTLSCSPISGHRSVSWYQQTPGQGLQFLFEYFSETQRNKGNFPGRFSGRQFSNSRSEMNVSTLELGDSALYLCASSLEQTSNYGYTFGSGTRLTVV.

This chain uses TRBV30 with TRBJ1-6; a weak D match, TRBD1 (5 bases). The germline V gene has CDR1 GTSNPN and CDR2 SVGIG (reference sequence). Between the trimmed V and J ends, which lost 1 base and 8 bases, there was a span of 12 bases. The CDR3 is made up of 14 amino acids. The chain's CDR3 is CAWSGKGPYSPLHF. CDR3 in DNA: TGTGCCTGGAGTGGAAAGGGGCCCTATTCACCCCTCCACTTT.

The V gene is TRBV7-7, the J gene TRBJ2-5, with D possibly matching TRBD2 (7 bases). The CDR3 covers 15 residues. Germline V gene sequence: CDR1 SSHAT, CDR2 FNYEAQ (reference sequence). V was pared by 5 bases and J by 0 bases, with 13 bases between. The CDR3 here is CASSTGRGNQETQYF. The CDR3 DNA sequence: TGTGCCAGCAGCACAGGGCGGGGGAACCAAGAGACCCAGTACTTC.

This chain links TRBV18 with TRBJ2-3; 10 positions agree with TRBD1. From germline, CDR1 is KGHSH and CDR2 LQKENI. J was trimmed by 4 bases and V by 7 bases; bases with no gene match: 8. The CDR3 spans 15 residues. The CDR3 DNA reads TGTGCCAGCTTAACGGGACAGGGGATCTCAGATACGCAGTATTTT. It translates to CASLTGQGISDTQYF. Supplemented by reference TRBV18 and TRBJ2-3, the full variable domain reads NAGVMQNPRHLVRRRGQEARLRCSPMKGHSHVYWYRQLPEEGLKFMVYLQKENIIDESGMPKERFSAEFPKEGPSILRIQQVVRGDSAAYFCASLTGQGISDTQYFGPGTRLTVL.

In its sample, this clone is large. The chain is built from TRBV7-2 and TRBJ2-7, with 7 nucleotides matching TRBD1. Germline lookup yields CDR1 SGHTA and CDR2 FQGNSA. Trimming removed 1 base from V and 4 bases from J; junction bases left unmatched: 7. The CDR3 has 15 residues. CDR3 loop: CASSLDAGGIYEQYF. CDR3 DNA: TGTGCCAGCAGCTTAGATGCAGGGGGTATTTACGAGCAGTACTTC.